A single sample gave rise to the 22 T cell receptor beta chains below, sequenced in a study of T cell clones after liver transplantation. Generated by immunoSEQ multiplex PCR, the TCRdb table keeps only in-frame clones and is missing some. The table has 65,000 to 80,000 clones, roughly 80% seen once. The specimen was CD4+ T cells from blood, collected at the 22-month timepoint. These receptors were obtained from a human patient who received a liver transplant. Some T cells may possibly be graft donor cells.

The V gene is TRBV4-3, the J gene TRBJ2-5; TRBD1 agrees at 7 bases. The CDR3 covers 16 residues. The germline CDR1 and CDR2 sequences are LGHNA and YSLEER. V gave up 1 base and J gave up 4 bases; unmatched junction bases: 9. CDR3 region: CASSQGAGGVLETQYF. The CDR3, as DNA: TGCGCCAGCAGCCAAGGGGCAGGGGGAGTTTTAGAGACCCAGTACTTC.

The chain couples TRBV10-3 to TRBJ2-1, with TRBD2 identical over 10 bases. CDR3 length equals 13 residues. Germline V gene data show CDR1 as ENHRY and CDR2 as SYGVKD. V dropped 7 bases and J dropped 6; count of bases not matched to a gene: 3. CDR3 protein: CAIMGTSANEQFF. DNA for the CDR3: TGTGCCATCATGGGGACTAGCGCCAATGAGCAGTTCTTC.

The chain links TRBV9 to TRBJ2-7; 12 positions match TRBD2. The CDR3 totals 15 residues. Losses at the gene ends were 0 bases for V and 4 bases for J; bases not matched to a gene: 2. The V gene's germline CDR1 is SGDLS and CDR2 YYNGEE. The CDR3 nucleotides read TGTGCCAGCAGCGTAGGGACTAGCGGGGAATACGAGCAGTACTTC. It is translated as CASSVGTSGEYEQYF.

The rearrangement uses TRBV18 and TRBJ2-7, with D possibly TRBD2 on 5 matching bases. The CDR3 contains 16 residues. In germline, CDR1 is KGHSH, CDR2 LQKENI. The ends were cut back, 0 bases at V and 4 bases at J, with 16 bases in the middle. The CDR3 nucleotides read TGTGCCAGCTCACCACCAGGTACGGGGAGCCCGTACGAGCAGTACTTC. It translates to CASSPPGTGSPYEQYF.

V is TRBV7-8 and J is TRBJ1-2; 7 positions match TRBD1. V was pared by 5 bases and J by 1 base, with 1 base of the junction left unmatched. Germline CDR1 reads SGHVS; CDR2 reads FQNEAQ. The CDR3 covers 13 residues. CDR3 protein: CASSRDSNYGYTF. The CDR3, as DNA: TGTGCCAGCAGCAGGGACAGTAACTATGGCTACACCTTC.

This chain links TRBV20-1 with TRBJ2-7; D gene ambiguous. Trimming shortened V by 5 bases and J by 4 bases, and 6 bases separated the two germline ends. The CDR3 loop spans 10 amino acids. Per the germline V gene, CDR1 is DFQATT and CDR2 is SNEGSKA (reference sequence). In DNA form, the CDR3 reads TGCAGTGCTGCACGTTACGAGCAGTACTTC. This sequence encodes CSAARYEQYF.

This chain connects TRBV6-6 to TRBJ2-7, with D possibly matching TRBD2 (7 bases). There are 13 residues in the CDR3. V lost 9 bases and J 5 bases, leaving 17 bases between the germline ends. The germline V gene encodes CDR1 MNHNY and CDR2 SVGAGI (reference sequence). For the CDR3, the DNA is TGTGCCAGTCCTGAGGGGGGGACTCACGAGCAGTACTTC. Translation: CASPEGGTHEQYF.

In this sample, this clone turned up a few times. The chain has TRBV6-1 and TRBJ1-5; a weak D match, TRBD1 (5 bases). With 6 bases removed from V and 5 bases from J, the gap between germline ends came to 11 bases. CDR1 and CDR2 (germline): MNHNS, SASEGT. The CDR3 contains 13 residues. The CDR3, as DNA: TGTGCCAGCAGCGGGGGGAAGCATCAGCCCCAGCATTTT. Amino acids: CASSGGKHQPQHF.

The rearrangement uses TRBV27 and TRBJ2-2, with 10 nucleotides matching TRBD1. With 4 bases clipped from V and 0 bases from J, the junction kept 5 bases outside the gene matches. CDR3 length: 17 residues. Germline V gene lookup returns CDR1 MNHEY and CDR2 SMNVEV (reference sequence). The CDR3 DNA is TGTGCCAGCAGTTCCAAGACAGGGGGCGCGAACACCGGGGAGCTGTTTTTT. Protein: CASSSKTGGANTGELFF.

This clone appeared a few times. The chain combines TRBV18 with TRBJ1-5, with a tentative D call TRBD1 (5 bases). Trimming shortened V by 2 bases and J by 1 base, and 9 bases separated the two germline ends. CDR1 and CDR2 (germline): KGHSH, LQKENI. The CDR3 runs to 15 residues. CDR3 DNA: TGTGCCAGCTCACCAATGGCAGGGAGCAATCAGCCCCAGCATTTT. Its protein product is CASSPMAGSNQPQHF.

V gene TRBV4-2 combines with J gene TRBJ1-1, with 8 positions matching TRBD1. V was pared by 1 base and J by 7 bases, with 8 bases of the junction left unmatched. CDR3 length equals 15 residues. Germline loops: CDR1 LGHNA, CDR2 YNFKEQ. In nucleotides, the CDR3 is TGTGCCAGCAGCCAAGCGCCAGGGGGCTTCGGTGAAGCTTTCTTT. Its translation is CASSQAPGGFGEAFF.

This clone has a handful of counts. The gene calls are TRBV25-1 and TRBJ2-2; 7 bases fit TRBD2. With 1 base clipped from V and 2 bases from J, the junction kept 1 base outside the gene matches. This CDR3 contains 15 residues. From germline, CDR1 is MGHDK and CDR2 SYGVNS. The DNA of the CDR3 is TGTGCCAGCAGTGAATGGGGGGGTAACACCGGGGAGCTGTTTTTT. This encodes CASSEWGGNTGELFF.

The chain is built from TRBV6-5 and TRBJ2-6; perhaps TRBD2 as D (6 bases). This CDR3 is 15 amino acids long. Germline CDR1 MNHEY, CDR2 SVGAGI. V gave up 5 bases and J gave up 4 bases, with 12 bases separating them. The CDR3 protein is CASSPWGGGANVLTF. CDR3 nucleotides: TGTGCCAGCAGTCCCTGGGGAGGCGGGGCCAACGTCCTGACTTTC.

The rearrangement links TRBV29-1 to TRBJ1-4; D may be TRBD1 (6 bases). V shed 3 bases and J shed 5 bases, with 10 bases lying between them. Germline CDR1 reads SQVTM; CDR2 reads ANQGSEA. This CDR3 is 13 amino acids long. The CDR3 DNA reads TGCAGCGTTGACCTGCAGGGGAATGAAAAACTGTTTTTT. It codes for CSVDLQGNEKLFF.

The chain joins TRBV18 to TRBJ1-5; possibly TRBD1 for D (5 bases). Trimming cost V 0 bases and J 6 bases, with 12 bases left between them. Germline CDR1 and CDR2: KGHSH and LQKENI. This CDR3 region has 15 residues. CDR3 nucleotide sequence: TGTGCCAGCTCACCACCGGGGGGTCGGGGTCAGCCCCAGCATTTT. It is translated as CASSPPGGRGQPQHF.

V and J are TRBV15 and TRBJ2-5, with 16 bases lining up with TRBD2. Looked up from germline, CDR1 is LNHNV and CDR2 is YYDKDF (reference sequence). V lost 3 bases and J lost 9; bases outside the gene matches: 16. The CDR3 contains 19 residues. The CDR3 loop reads CATSSLRDGTSGRDGSQYF. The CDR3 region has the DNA TGTGCCACCAGCAGCCTCCGGGACGGGACTAGCGGGAGGGATGGGTCCCAGTACTTC.

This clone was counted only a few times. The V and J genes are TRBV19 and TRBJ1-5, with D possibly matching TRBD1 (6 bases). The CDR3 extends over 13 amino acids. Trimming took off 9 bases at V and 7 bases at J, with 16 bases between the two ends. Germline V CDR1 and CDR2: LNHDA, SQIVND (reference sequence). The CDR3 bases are TGTGCCAGGGGGATGGGGGGCGTCCAGCCCCAGCATTTT. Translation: CARGMGGVQPQHF. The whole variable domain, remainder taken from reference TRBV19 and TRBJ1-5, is DGGITQSPKYLFRKEGQNVTLSCEQNLNHDAMYWYRQDPGQGLRLIYYSQIVNDFQKGDIAEGYSVSREKKESFPLTVTSAQKNPTAFYLCARGMGGVQPQHFGDGTRLSIL.

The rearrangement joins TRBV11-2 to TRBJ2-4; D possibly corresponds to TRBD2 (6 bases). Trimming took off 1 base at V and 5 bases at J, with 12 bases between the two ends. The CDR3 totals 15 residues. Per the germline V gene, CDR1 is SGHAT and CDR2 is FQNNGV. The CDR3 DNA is TGTGCCAGCAGCTTAGTCCACGGAGGGGAAAACATTCAGTACTTC. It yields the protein CASSLVHGGENIQYF.

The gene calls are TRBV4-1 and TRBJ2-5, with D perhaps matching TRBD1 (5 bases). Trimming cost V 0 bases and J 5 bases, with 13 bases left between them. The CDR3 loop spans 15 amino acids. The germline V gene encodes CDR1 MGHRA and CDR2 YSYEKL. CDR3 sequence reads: CASSQDLPGMETQYF. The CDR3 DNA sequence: TGCGCCAGCAGCCAAGATTTGCCAGGGATGGAGACCCAGTACTTC.

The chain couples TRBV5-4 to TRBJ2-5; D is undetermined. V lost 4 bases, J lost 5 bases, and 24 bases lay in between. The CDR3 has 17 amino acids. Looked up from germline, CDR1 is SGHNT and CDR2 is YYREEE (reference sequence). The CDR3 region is CASSRNPDARYSETQYF. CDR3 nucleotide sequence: TGTGCCAGCAGCCGGAATCCGGACGCAAGGTACTCGGAGACCCAGTACTTC.

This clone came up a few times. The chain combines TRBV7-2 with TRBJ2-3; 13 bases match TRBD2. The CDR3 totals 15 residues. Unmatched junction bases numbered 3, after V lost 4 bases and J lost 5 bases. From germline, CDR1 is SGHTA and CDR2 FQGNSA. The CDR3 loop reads CASSWTSGGGDTQYF. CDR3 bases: TGTGCCAGCAGCTGGACTAGCGGGGGCGGAGATACGCAGTATTTT.

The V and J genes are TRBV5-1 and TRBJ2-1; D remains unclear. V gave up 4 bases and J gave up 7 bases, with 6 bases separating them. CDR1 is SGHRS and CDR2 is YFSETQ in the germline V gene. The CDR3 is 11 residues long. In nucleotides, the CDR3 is TGCGCCAGCAGCCTTGAAAATGAGCAGTTCTTC. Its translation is CASSLENEQFF.